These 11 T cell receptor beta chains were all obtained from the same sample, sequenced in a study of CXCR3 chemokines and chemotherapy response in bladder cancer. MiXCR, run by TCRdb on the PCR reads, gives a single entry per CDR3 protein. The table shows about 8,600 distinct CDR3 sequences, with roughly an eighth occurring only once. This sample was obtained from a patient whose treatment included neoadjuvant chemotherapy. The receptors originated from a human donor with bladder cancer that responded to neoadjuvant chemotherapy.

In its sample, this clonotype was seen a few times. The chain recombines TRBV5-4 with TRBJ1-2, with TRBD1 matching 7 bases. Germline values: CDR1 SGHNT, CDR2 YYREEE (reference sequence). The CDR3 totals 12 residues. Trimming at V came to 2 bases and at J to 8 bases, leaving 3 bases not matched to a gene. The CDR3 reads CASSFRGGGYTF. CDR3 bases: TGTGCCAGCAGCTTCAGAGGGGGCGGCTACACCTTC.

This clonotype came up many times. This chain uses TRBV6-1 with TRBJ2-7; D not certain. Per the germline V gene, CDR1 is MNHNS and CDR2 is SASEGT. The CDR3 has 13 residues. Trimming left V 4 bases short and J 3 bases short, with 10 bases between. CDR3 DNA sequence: TGTGCCAGCAGTGCAAGTTGGATCTACGAGCAGTACTTC. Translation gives CASSASWIYEQYF.

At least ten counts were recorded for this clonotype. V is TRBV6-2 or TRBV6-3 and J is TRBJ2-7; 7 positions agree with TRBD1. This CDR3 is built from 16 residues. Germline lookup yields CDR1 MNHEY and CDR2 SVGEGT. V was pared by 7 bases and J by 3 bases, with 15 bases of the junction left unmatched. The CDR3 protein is CASITKGGGGIYEQYF. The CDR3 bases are TGTGCCAGCATCACTAAAGGGGGCGGTGGAATCTACGAGCAGTACTTC.

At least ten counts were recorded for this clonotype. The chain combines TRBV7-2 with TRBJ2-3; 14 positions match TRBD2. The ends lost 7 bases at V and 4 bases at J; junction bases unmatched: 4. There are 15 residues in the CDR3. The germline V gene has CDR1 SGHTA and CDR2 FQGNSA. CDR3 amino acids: CASIRLAGGADTQYF. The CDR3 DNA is TGTGCCAGCATCCGACTAGCGGGGGGGGCAGATACGCAGTATTTT.

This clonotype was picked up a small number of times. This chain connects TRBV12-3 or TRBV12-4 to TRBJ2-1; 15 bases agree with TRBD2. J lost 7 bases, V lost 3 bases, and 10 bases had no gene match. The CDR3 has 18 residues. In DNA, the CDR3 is TGTGCCAGCAGTTTTCGGTCCTTGGGACTAGCGGGGGGAAATGAGCAGTTCTTC. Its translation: CASSFRSLGLAGGNEQFF.

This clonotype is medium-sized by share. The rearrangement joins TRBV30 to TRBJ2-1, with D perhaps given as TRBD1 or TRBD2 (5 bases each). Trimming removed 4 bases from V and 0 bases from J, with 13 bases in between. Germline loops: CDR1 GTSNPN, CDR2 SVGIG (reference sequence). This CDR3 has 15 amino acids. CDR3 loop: CAWKGRVSSYNEQFF. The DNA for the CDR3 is TGTGCCTGGAAGGGGCGGGTCAGCTCCTACAATGAGCAGTTCTTC.

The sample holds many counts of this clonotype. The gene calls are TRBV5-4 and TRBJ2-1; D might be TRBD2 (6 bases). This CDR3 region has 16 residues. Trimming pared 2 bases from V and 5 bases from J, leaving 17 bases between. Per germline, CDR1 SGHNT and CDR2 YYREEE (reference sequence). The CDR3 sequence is CASSFGIGAGNNEQFF. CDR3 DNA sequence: TGTGCCAGCAGCTTTGGAATCGGGGCGGGGAACAATGAGCAGTTCTTC.

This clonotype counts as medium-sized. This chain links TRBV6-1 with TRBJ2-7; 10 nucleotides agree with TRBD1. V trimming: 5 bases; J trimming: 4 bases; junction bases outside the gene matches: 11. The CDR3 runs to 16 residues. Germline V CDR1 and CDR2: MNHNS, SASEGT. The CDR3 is CASSQGMGQGTYEQYF. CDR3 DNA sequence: TGTGCCAGCAGTCAAGGAATGGGACAGGGGACTTACGAGCAGTACTTC.

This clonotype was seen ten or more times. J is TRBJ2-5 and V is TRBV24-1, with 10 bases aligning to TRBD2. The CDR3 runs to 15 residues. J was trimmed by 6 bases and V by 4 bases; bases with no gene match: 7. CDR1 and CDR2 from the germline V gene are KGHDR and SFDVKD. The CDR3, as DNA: TGTGCCACCAGTGAGAGCGGGGGGGCCGTAAAGACCCAGTACTTC. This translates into CATSESGGAVKTQYF.

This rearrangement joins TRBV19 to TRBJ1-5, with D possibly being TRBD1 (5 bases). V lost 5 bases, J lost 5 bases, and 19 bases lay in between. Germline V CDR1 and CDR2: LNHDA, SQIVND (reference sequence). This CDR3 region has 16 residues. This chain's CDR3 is CASSSRRDGNYQPQHF. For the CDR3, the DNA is TGTGCCAGTAGTTCCCGCCGGGACGGGAACTATCAGCCCCAGCATTTT. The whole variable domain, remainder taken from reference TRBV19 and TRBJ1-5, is DGGITQSPKYLFRKEGQNVTLSCEQNLNHDAMYWYRQDPGQGLRLIYYSQIVNDFQKGDIAEGYSVSREKKESFPLTVTSAQKNPTAFYLCASSSRRDGNYQPQHFGDGTRLSIL.

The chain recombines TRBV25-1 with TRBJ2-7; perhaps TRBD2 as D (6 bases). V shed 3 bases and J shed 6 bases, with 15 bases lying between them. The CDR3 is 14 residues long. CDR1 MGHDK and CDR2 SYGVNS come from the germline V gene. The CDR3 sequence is CASSDLLRGSEQYF. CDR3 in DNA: TGTGCCAGCAGTGATCTCTTACGGGGGTCCGAGCAGTACTTC.